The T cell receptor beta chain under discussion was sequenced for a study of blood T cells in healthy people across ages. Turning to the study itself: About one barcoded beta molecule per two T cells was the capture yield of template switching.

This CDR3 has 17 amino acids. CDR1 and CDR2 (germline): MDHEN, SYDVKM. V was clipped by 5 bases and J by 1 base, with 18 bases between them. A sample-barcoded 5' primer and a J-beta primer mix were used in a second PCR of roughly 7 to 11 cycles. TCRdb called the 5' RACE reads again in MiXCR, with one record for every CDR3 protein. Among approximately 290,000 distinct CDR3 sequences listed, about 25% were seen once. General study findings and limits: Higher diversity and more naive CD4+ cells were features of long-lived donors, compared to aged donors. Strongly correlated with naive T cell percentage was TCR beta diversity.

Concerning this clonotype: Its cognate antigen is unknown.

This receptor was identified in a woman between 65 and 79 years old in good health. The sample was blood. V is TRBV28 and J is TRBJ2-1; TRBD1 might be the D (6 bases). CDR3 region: CASSENTGFGSYNEQFF. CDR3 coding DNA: TGTGCCAGCAGTGAAAATACAGGGTTCGGGTCCTACAATGAGCAGTTCTTC.